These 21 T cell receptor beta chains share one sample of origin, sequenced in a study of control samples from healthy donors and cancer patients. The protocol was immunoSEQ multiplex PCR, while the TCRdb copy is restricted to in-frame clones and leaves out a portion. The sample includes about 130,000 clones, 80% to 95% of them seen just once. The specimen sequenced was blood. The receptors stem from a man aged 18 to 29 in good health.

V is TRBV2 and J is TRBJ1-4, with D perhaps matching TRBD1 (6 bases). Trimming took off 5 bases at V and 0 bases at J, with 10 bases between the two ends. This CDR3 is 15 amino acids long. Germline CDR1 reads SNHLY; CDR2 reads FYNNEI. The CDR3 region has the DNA TGTGCCAGCAGTTCTTGGACAGCAACTAATGAAAAACTGTTTTTT. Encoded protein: CASSSWTATNEKLFF.

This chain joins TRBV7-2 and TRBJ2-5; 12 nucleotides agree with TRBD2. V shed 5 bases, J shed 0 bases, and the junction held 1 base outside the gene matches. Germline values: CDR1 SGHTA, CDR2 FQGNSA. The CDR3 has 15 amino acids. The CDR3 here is CASSRTSGNQETQYF. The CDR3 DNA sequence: TGTGCCAGCAGCCGGACTAGCGGGAACCAAGAGACCCAGTACTTC.

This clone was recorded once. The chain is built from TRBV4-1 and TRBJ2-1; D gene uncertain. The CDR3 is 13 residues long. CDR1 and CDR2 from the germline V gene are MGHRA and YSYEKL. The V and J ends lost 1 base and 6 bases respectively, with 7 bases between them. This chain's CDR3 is CASSQAEPNEQFF. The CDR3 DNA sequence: TGCGCCAGCAGCCAAGCGGAACCCAATGAGCAGTTCTTC.

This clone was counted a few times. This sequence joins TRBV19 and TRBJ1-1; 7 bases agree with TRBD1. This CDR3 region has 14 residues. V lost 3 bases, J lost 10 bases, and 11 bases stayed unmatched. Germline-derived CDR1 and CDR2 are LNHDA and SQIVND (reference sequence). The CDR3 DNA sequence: TGTGCCAGTAGTATTATTACAGGGGAAGAAGGAGCTTTCTTT. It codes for CASSIITGEEGAFF. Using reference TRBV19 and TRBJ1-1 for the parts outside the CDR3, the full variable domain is DGGITQSPKYLFRKEGQNVTLSCEQNLNHDAMYWYRQDPGQGLRLIYYSQIVNDFQKGDIAEGYSVSREKKESFPLTVTSAQKNPTAFYLCASSIITGEEGAFFGQGTRLTVV.

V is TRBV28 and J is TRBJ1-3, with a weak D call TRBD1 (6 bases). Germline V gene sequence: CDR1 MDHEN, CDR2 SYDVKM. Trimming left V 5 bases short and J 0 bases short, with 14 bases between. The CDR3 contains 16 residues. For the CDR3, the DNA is TGTGCCAGCAGTCTACCTCAGGGGATCTCTGGAAACACCATATATTTT. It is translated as CASSLPQGISGNTIYF. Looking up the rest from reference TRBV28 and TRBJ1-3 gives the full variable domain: DVKVTQSSRYLVKRTGEKVFLECVQDMDHENMFWYRQDPGLGLRLIYFSYDVKMKEKGDIPEGYSVSREKKERFSLILESASTNQTSMYLCASSLPQGISGNTIYFGEGSWLTVV.

The CDR3 loop is CATAPGGTYGYTF. For the CDR3, the DNA is TGTGCCACCGCGCCGGGGGGAACCTATGGCTACACCTTC. The V gene is TRBV15, the J gene TRBJ1-2; possibly TRBD1 for D (5 bases). Trimming pared 8 bases from V and 4 bases from J, leaving 14 bases between. Germline-derived CDR1 and CDR2 are LNHNV and YYDKDF (reference sequence). The CDR3 consists of 13 residues.

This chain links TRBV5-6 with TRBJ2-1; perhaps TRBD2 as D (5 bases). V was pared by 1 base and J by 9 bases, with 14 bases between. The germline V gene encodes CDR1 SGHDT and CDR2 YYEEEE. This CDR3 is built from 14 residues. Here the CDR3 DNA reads TGTGCCAGCAGCTTGATCCTAGTCGGGGTTGAGCAGTTCTTC. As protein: CASSLILVGVEQFF. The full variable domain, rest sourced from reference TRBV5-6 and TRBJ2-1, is DAGVTQSPTHLIKTRGQQVTLRCSPKSGHDTVSWYQQALGQGPQFIFQYYEEEERQRGNFPDRFSGHQFPNYSSELNVNALLLGDSALYLCASSLILVGVEQFFGPGTRLTVL.

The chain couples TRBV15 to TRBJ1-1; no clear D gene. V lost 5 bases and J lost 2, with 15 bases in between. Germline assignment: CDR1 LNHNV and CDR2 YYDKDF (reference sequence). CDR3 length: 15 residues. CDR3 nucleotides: TGTGCCACCAGCGGCCCGGGCCTCCTTAACACTGAAGCTTTCTTT. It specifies CATSGPGLLNTEAFF.

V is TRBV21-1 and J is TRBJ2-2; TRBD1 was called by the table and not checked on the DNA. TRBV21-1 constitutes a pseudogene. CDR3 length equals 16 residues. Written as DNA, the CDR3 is TGTGCCAGCAGTTCGGACAGCCGGTGTCGATCCGGGGAGCTGTTTTTT. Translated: CASSSDSRCRSGELFF.

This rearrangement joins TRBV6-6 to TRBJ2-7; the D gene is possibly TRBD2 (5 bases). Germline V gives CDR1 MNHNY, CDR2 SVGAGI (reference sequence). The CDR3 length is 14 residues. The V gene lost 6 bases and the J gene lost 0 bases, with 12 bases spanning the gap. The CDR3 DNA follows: TGTGCCAGCAGACGGGATATCAGCTCCTACGAGCAGTACGTC. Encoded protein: CASRRDISSYEQYV.

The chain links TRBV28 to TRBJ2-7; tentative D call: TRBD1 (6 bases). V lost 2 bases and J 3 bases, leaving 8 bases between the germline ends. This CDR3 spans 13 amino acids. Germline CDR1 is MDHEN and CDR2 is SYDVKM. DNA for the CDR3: TGTGCCAGCAGTTTAGCAGGGGACTACGAGCAGTACTTC. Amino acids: CASSLAGDYEQYF.

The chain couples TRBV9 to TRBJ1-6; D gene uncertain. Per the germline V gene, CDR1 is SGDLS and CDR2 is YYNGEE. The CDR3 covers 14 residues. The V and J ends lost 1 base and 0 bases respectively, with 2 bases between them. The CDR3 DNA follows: TGTGCCAGCAGCGTACTCTCCTATAATTCACCCCTCCACTTT. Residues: CASSVLSYNSPLHF.

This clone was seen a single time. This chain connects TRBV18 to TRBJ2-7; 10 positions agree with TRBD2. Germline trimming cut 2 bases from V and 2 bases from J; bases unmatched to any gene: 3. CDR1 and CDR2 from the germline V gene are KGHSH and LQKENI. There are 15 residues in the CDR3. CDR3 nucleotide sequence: TGTGCCAGCTCACCAGCTAGCGGGAGAGCCTACGAGCAGTACGTC. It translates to CASSPASGRAYEQYV.

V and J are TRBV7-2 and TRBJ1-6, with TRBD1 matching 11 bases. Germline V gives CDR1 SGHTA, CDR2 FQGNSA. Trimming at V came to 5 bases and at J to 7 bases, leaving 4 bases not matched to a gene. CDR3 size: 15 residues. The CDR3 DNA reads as TGTGCCAGCAGCCGTGGGACAGGGGGAAATTCACCCCTCCACTTT. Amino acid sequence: CASSRGTGGNSPLHF.

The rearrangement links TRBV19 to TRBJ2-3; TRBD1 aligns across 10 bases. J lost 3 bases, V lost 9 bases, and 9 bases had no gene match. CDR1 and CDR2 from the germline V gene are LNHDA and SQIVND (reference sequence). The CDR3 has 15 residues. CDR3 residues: CASRMGTGVTDTQYF. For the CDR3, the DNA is TGTGCCAGCAGGATGGGGACAGGGGTTACAGATACGCAGTATTTT.

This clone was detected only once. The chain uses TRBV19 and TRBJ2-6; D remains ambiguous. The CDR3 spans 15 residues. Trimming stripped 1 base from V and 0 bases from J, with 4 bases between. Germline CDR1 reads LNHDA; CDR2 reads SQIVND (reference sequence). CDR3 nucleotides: TGTGCCAGTAGTATAGGTCACTCTGGGGCCAACGTCCTGACTTTC. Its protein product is CASSIGHSGANVLTF. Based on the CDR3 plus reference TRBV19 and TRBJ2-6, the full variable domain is DGGITQSPKYLFRKEGQNVTLSCEQNLNHDAMYWYRQDPGQGLRLIYYSQIVNDFQKGDIAEGYSVSREKKESFPLTVTSAQKNPTAFYLCASSIGHSGANVLTFGAGSRLTVL.

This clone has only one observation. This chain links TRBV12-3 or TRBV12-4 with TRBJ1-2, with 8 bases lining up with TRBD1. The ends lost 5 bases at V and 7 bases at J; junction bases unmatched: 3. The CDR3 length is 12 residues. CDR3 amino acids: CASSRTGTGYTF. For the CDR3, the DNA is TGTGCCAGCAGTAGGACAGGGACTGGCTACACCTTC.

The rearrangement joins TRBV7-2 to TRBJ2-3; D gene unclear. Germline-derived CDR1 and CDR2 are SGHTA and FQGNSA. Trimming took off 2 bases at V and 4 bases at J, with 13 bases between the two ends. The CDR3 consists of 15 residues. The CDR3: CASSLNSHFADTQYF. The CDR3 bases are TGTGCCAGCAGCTTAAACAGCCATTTCGCAGATACGCAGTATTTT.

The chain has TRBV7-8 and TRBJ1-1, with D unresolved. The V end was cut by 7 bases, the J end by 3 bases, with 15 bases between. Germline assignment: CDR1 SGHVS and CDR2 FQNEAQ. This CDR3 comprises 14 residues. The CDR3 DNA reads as TGTGCCAGCACCGATCAGTACGGGTACACTGAAGCTTTCTTT. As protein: CASTDQYGYTEAFF.

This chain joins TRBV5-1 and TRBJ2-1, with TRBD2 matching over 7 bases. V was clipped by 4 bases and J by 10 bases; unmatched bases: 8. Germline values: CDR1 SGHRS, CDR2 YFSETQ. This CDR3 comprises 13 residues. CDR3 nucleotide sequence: TGCGCCAGCAGCCTGGGAGCGGGGTGGGAGCAGTTCTTC. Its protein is CASSLGAGWEQFF.

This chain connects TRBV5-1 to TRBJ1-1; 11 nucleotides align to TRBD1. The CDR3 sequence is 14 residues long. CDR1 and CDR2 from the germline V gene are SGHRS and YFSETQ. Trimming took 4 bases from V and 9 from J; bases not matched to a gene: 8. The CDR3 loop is CASSPGQGEAQAFF. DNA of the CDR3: TGCGCCAGCAGCCCGGGACAGGGGGAGGCTCAAGCTTTCTTT.